These 22 T cell receptor beta chains were sequenced from one sample in a study of T cells in Graves' hyperthyroidism and ophthalmopathy. TCR beta CDR3 sequences were amplified from RNA transcripts. The TCR CDR3 was amplified in a first-round RT-PCR using the HTBI primer set. TCRdb ran MiXCR on the multiplex PCR reads and lists one entry per CDR3 protein. Of nearly 600,000 distinct CDR3 sequences in the sample, 12% to 15% were seen once. The sample comprised blood. The origin of the receptors is a woman aged 18-29 years with Graves' ophthalmopathy.

At least ten counts were recorded for this clonotype. This chain connects TRBV12-3 or TRBV12-4 to TRBJ1-1; D not certain. The CDR3 consists of 12 residues. The V gene lost 6 bases and the J gene lost 1 base, with 6 bases spanning the gap. CDR3 loop: CASREKNTEAFF. Here the CDR3 DNA reads TGTGCCAGCAGGGAGAAGAACACTGAAGCTTTCTTT.

A few counts support this clonotype. The V and J genes are TRBV7-9 and TRBJ1-1, with TRBD1 matching over 12 bases. The CDR3 covers 15 residues. The germline gives CDR1 SEHNR, CDR2 FQNEAQ (reference sequence). Losses at the gene ends were 5 bases for V and 4 bases for J; bases not matched to a gene: 5. The CDR3: CASSLRDRGPTEAFF. CDR3 DNA: TGTGCCAGCAGCCTCCGGGACAGGGGGCCCACTGAAGCTTTCTTT.

Ten or more counts support this clonotype. The DNA for the CDR3 is TGTGCCAGCAGCCATACAGGGTTTAATCAGCCCCAGCATTTT. It yields the protein CASSHTGFNQPQHF. The J gene is TRBJ1-5, the V gene TRBV11-2, with D possibly being TRBD1 (6 bases). The germline V gene has CDR1 SGHAT and CDR2 FQNNGV. This CDR3 contains 14 residues. Trimming pared 5 bases from V and 4 bases from J, leaving 12 bases between.

The chain links TRBV27 to TRBJ1-1; TRBD1 aligns across 8 bases. V shed 5 bases, J shed 3 bases, and the junction held 11 bases outside the gene matches. CDR1 and CDR2 (germline): MNHEY, SMNVEV (reference sequence). CDR3 length: 16 residues. The CDR3 loop reads CASSPFQGASHTEAFF. The CDR3 DNA reads as TGTGCCAGCAGTCCCTTCCAGGGGGCGAGCCACACTGAAGCTTTCTTT.

This clonotype was found a few times. This chain connects TRBV7-3 to TRBJ2-2, with D tentatively TRBD2 (6 bases). V lost 2 bases and J lost 4, with 14 bases in between. CDR3 length: 16 amino acids. Per the germline V gene, CDR1 is SGHTA and CDR2 is FQGTGA. CDR3 in DNA: TGTGCCAGCAGCTTACAAGGGACTCGAGGCACCGGGGAGCTGTTTTTT. Translation gives CASSLQGTRGTGELFF.

CDR3 sequence: CASSYWSGRGDNEQFF. The CDR3 DNA reads TGTGCCAGCAGCTACTGGTCGGGCCGGGGGGACAATGAGCAGTTCTTC. This chain links TRBV7-9 with TRBJ2-1; the match to TRBD2 covers 7 bases. The germline V gene has CDR1 SEHNR and CDR2 FQNEAQ (reference sequence). The trim removed 4 bases at V and 5 bases at J, leaving 11 bases unmatched. This CDR3 contains 16 residues.

CDR3: CASSQEYSNQPQHF. The CDR3 DNA is TGCGCCAGCAGCCAAGAATATAGCAATCAGCCCCAGCATTTT. The chain joins TRBV4-3 to TRBJ1-5; D ambiguous. The V gene lost 0 bases and the J gene lost 0 bases, with 3 bases spanning the gap. The CDR3 has 14 residues. Per germline, CDR1 LGHNA and CDR2 YSLEER.

The rearrangement uses TRBV6-1 and TRBJ2-4; D not resolved. The CDR3 extends over 13 amino acids. Germline CDR1 reads MNHNS; CDR2 reads SASEGT. Deletions cut 3 bases from V and 0 bases from J, with 3 bases between. The CDR3 DNA is TGTGCCAGCAGTGACGGAGCCAAAAACATTCAGTACTTC. This gives the protein CASSDGAKNIQYF.

This clonotype was counted many times. J is TRBJ2-7 and V is TRBV5-5; either TRBD1 or TRBD2 may fit D (5 bases each). V lost 4 bases and J 4 bases, leaving 15 bases between the germline ends. This CDR3 is built from 14 residues. The germline CDR1 and CDR2 sequences are SGHKS and YYEKEE (reference sequence). The CDR3 bases are TGTGCCAGCAGCCCCTCGATGGGGGATTACGAGCAGTACTTC. This gives the protein CASSPSMGDYEQYF.

The chain recombines TRBV24-1 with TRBJ2-1; TRBD2 matches at 12 bases. Germline V gene data show CDR1 as KGHDR and CDR2 as SFDVKD. The V gene end was trimmed by 1 base and the J gene end by 4 bases; junction bases not matched to a gene: 13. The CDR3 extends over 20 amino acids. The CDR3 reads CATSDFCPSGRAGGYNEQFF. Written as DNA, the CDR3 is TGTGCCACCAGTGATTTTTGTCCTAGCGGGAGGGCCGGTGGTTACAATGAGCAGTTCTTC.

V usage is TRBV29-1 and J usage is TRBJ2-1; TRBD2 matches 10 bases. The CDR3 extends over 17 amino acids. Germline trimming cut 5 bases from V and 1 base from J; bases unmatched to any gene: 11. Germline-derived CDR1 and CDR2 are SQVTM and ANQGSEA. CDR3 sequence reads: CSVKLASGSTSYNEQFF. The DNA for the CDR3 is TGCAGCGTTAAATTAGCTAGCGGGAGCACGTCCTACAATGAGCAGTTCTTC.

This clonotype was detected many times. This chain joins TRBV11-2 and TRBJ2-7, with 10 bases that match TRBD2. This CDR3 is built from 16 residues. J was trimmed by 2 bases and V by 0 bases; bases with no gene match: 4. Germline V lookup: CDR1 SGHAT, CDR2 FQNNGV. The CDR3 spells CASSLEGTSEAYEQYF. CDR3 nucleotide sequence: TGTGCCAGCAGCTTAGAGGGGACTAGCGAGGCCTACGAGCAGTACTTC.

The rearrangement uses TRBV3-1 and TRBJ2-7; D might be TRBD1 (6 bases). Trimming pared 1 base from V and 7 bases from J, leaving 14 bases between. The CDR3 spans 14 residues. Germline values: CDR1 LGHDT, CDR2 YNNKEL (reference sequence). The CDR3 sequence is CASSQGSGQTEQYF. The CDR3 coding sequence is TGTGCCAGCAGCCAAGGATCGGGACAAACGGAGCAGTACTTC.

The chain links TRBV3-1 to TRBJ1-2; D unclear. Germline V gives CDR1 LGHDT, CDR2 YNNKEL (reference sequence). The CDR3 sequence is 12 residues long. The V and J ends lost 4 bases and 8 bases respectively, with 11 bases between them. The CDR3 sequence: CASSPDSGGYTF. The DNA for the CDR3 is TGTGCCAGCAGCCCGGACTCTGGAGGCTACACCTTC.

This clonotype was recorded at least ten times. The rearrangement links TRBV11-2 to TRBJ1-2, with D possibly matching TRBD1 (6 bases). CDR3 length equals 14 residues. The germline gives CDR1 SGHAT, CDR2 FQNNGV. The V gene lost 5 bases and the J gene lost 7 bases, with 17 bases spanning the gap. The CDR3 is CASSLAGGAGGYTF. DNA for the CDR3: TGTGCCAGCAGCCTAGCCGGGGGGGCAGGTGGCTACACCTTC.

This clonotype was seen at least ten times. CDR3 loop: CSAGPNRDYLYNEQFF. CDR3 sequence (DNA): TGCAGTGCTGGCCCAAACCGGGACTACCTCTACAATGAGCAGTTCTTC. The chain joins TRBV20-1 to TRBJ2-1; 7 bases fit TRBD2. Germline V gives CDR1 DFQATT, CDR2 SNEGSKA (reference sequence). Trimming at V came to 5 bases and at J to 3 bases, leaving 13 bases not matched to a gene. The CDR3 sequence is 16 residues long.

This clonotype was seen a handful of times. This sequence joins TRBV29-1 and TRBJ2-2; D may be TRBD1 (6 bases). CDR1 is SQVTM and CDR2 is ANQGSEA in the germline V gene. The CDR3 is 15 residues long. V lost 1 base to trimming and J lost 4 bases, with 13 bases between them. The CDR3 coding sequence is TGCAGCGTTGAAGGCAGGGGATCCCCCACCGGGGAGCTGTTTTTT. It is translated as CSVEGRGSPTGELFF.

This clonotype was counted many times. CDR3 sequence: CSARDLRPSFTEAFF. The CDR3 DNA follows: TGCAGTGCTAGAGATTTGAGGCCCTCGTTTACTGAAGCTTTCTTT. The chain joins TRBV20-1 to TRBJ1-1; D uncertain. This CDR3 has 15 residues. Germline V gene data show CDR1 as DFQATT and CDR2 as SNEGSKA (reference sequence). Trimming cost V 0 bases and J 5 bases, with 16 bases left between them.

The chain is built from TRBV27 and TRBJ1-4; 8 nucleotides match TRBD1. CDR1 is MNHEY, CDR2 SMNVEV, per germline (reference sequence). The CDR3 spans 15 residues. V was clipped by 4 bases and J by 4 bases; unmatched bases: 5. Here the CDR3 reads CASSSGGAGNEKLFF. The CDR3 region has the DNA TGTGCCAGCAGTTCAGGGGGCGCCGGTAATGAAAAACTGTTTTTT.

This chain links TRBV18 with TRBJ2-7, with 9 bases lining up with TRBD2. The CDR3 runs to 14 residues. The V gene end was trimmed by 4 bases and the J gene end by 5 bases; junction bases not matched to a gene: 6. The germline gives CDR1 KGHSH, CDR2 LQKENI. CDR3 loop: CASSQVASGDEQYF. The CDR3 bases are TGTGCCAGCTCACAGGTGGCTAGCGGGGACGAGCAGTACTTC.

Only a few counts were recorded for this clonotype. V usage is TRBV18 and J usage is TRBJ2-7; 8 bases are a match to TRBD1. This CDR3 is built from 15 residues. V lost 3 bases and J lost 2; bases outside the gene matches: 6. Germline values: CDR1 KGHSH, CDR2 LQKENI. CDR3 sequence reads: CASSPGTGFAYEQYF. The CDR3 bases are TGTGCCAGCTCACCGGGGACAGGTTTTGCCTACGAGCAGTACTTC. Looking up the rest from reference TRBV18 and TRBJ2-7 gives the full variable domain: NAGVMQNPRHLVRRRGQEARLRCSPMKGHSHVYWYRQLPEEGLKFMVYLQKENIIDESGMPKERFSAEFPKEGPSILRIQQVVRGDSAAYFCASSPGTGFAYEQYFGPGTRLTVT.

This clonotype was recorded many times. The chain is built from TRBV27 and TRBJ1-1; 8 bases are a match to TRBD1. This CDR3 spans 15 amino acids. Germline lookup yields CDR1 MNHEY and CDR2 SMNVEV (reference sequence). With 5 bases clipped from V and 3 bases from J, the junction kept 8 bases outside the gene matches. The CDR3 loop reads CASSVTTGGDTEAFF. The CDR3 nucleotides read TGTGCCAGCAGTGTCACCACAGGGGGAGACACTGAAGCTTTCTTT.